Sequencing of this T cell receptor (beta chain) was carried out in a study of human T cells and chemical hapten exposure. This sample's time point: patch test 1, 2 weeks after DPC sensitization. Described treatment: therapeutic diphenylcyclopropenone sensitization with weekly scalp DPC. Whole blood, unfractionated, served as the material for total RNA extraction. One entry per CDR3 protein, called by TCRdb with MiXCR from the RACE reads. The data contain tens of thousands of distinct CDR3 sequences, 9.3% of them singletons. The germline V gene has CDR1 SQVTM and CDR2 ANQGSEA. This CDR3 is built from 18 residues. Trimming cost V 6 bases and J 0 bases; bases outside gene matches: 16. This clonotype was seen repeatedly, ten times or more.

The receptor was derived from a middle-aged woman with alopecia areata. Some clones in this sample may be carry-over from other donors' samples. The chain recombines TRBV29-1 with TRBJ2-1, with 8 positions matching TRBD1. Sample: whole blood, taken in connection with sensitization to the hapten diphenylcyclopropenone (DPC). CDR3 bases: TGCAGCGTAAAGGGACAGGAACGACCCGCGAGCTCCTACAATGAGCAGTTCTTC. It yields the protein CSVKGQERPASSYNEQFF.